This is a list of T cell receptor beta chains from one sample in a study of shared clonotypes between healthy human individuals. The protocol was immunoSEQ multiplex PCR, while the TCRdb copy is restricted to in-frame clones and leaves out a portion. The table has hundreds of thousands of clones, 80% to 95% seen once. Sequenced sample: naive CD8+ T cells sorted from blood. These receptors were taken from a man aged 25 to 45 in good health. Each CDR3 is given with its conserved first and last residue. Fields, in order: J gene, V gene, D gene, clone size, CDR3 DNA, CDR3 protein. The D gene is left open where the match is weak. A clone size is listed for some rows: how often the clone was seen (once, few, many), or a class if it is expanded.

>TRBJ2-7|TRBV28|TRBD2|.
TGTGCCAGCCAGTCGGGGCTAGCGGGAGTAAAATCCTACGAGCAGTACTTC
CASQSGLAGVKSYEQYF
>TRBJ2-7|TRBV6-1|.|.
TGTGCCAGCAGTCTCTCCGGGACCTACTACGAGCAGTACTTC
CASSLSGTYYEQYF
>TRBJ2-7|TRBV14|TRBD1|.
TGTGCCAGCAGCCAGACAGGGAGCTCCTACGAGCAGTACTTC
CASSQTGSSYEQYF
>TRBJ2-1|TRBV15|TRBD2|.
TGTGCCACCAGCAGCAGACTAGCGGGACTCTATGAGCAGTTCTTC
CATSSRLAGLYEQFF
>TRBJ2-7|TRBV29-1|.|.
TGCAGCGTTGCAGGGAGCTACGAGCAGTACTTC
CSVAGSYEQYF
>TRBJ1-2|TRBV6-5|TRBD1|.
TGTGCCAGCAGTTACTCAGACAGGGGGCGCCTCTATGGCTACACCTTC
CASSYSDRGRLYGYTF
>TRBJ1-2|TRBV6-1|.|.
TGTGCCAGCAGTGAAGATAGGGACTCTATGACCTATGGCTACACCTTC
CASSEDRDSMTYGYTF
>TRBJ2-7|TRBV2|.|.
TGTGCCAGCAAAGGGTGGGGGGAGAATTCGTACGAGCAGTACTTC
CASKGWGENSYEQYF
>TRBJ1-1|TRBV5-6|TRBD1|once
TGTGCCAGCAGCACCTACAGGGGAAACACTGAAGCTTTCTTT
CASSTYRGNTEAFF
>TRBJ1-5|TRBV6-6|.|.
TGTGCCAGCAGTCCTAAGGAAGATAGCAATCAGCCCCAGCATTTT
CASSPKEDSNQPQHF
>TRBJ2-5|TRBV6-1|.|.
TGTGCCAGCAGGACCAGGGGCCAAGAGACCCAGTACTTC
CASRTRGQETQYF
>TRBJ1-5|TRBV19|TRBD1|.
TGTGCCAGTACCCCCACCCCAGGGGGGGCTCAGCCCCAGCATTTT
CASTPTPGGAQPQHF
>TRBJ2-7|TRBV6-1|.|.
TGTGCCAGCAGTGAAGCCCTAGGACTCGAGCAGTACTTC
CASSEALGLEQYF